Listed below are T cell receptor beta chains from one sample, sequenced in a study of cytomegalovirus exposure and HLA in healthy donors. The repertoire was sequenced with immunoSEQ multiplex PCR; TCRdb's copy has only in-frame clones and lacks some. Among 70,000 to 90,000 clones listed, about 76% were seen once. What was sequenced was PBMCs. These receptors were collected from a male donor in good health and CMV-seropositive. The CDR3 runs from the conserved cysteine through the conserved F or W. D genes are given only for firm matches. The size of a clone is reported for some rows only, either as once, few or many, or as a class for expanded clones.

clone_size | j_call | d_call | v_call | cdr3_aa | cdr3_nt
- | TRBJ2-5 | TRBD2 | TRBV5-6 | CASSSIAGQETQYF | TGTGCCAGCAGCTCCATAGCGGGGCAAGAGACCCAGTACTTC
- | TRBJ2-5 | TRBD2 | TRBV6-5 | CASSYSGTSRETQYF | TGTGCCAGCAGTTACTCAGGGACTAGCCGGGAGACCCAGTACTTC
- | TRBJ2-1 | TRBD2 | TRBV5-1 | CASSPDTSGPYNEQFF | TGCGCCAGCAGCCCAGACACTAGCGGTCCATACAATGAGCAGTTCTTC
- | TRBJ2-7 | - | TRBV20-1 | CSATKLGEQYF | TGCAGTGCTACTAAGCTCGGCGAGCAGTACTTC
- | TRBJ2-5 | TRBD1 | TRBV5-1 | CASSPGQGGLETQYF | TGCGCCAGCAGCCCTGGACAGGGCGGCCTAGAGACCCAGTACTTC
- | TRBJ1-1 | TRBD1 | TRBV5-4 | CASTPTGGNTEAFF | TGTGCCAGCACCCCGACAGGGGGGAACACTGAAGCTTTCTTT
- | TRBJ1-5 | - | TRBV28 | CASRILQGQPQHF | TGTGCCAGCAGAATACTACAGGGTCAGCCCCAGCATTTT
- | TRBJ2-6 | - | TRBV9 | CASSLDTNPFSGANVLTF | TGTGCCAGCAGCCTCGATACTAACCCCTTCTCTGGGGCCAACGTCCTGACTTTC
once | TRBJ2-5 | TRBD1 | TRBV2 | CASSMPGQGSPQYF | TGTGCCAGCAGTATGCCGGGACAGGGAAGTCCGCAGTACTTC
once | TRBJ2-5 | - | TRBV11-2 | CASRRPGVQETQYF | TGTGCCAGCAGGCGACCGGGAGTCCAAGAGACCCAGTACTTC
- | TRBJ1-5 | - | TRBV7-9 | CASSEAESRQPQHF | TGTGCCAGCAGCGAAGCCGAAAGCAGGCAGCCCCAGCATTTT
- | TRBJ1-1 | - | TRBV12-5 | CASGFTGTKRNTEAFF | TGTGCTAGTGGTTTTACAGGGACCAAGCGAAACACTGAAGCTTTCTTT
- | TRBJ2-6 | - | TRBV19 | CASTSQRVGANVLTF | TGTGCCAGTACCTCCCAGCGGGTTGGGGCCAACGTCCTGACTTTC
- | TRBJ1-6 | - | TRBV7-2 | CASSLDRANSPLHF | TGTGCCAGCAGCTTAGACAGGGCTAATTCACCCCTCCACTTT
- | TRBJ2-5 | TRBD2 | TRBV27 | CASSPGGGPRETQYF | TGTGCCAGCAGTCCGGGGGGAGGGCCCCGGGAGACCCAGTACTTC
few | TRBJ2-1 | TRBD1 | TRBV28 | CASSWDRVILLNEQFF | TGTGCCAGCAGTTGGGACAGGGTAATCCTTCTCAATGAGCAGTTCTTC
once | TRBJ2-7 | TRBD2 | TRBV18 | CASSPASLGGGGLPSYEQYF | TGTGCCAGCTCACCGGCTTCTCTCGGGGGCGGGGGGCTTCCCTCCTACGAGCAGTACTTC
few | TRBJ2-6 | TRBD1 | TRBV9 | CASSEGQGEIGANVLTF | TGTGCCAGCAGCGAAGGACAGGGGGAAATCGGGGCCAACGTCCTGACTTTC
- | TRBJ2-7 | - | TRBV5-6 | CASSLSRKRYEQYF | TGTGCCAGCAGCTTGAGCCGAAAGAGGTACGAGCAGTACTTC
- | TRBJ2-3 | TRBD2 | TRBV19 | CASSPRGTAGTSRLDTQYF | TGTGCCAGTAGTCCCCGCGGGACAGCTGGGACTAGCCGGTTAGATACGCAGTATTTT
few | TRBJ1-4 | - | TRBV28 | CASSRGSLSTTNEKLFF | TGTGCCAGCAGTAGGGGTAGCCTAAGCACAACTAATGAAAAACTGTTTTTT
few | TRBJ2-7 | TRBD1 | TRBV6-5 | CASSYATGGYEQYF | TGTGCCAGCAGTTACGCGACAGGGGGTTACGAGCAGTACTTC
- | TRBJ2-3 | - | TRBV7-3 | CASSPGLLSTDTQYF | TGTGCCAGCAGCCCAGGACTACTAAGCACAGATACGCAGTATTTT
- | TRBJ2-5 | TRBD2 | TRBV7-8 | CASSFGVGGAQETQYF | TGTGCCAGCAGCTTTGGAGTCGGGGGGGCCCAAGAGACCCAGTACTTC
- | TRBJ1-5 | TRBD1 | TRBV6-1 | CASSERGTGSSNQPQHF | TGTGCCAGCAGTGAAAGGGGGACAGGGTCTAGCAATCAGCCCCAGCATTTT
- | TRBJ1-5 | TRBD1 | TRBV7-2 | CASSQQGKINQPQHF | TGTGCCAGCAGCCAACAGGGGAAAATCAATCAGCCCCAGCATTTT
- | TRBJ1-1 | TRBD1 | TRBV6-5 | CASSYSHRGATEAFF | TGTGCCAGCAGTTACTCCCACAGGGGGGCCACTGAAGCTTTCTTT
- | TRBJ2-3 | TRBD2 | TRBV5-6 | CASSLPGLGTDTQYF | TGTGCCAGCAGCTTGCCGGGACTAGGGACAGATACGCAGTATTTT